Listed here are 10 T cell receptor beta chains from one sample, sequenced in a study of blood T cell repertoires in COVID-19 (TCRdb year 2020). To prepare the library, the immunoSEQ multiplex PCR assay was applied. TCRdb's version of the immuneACCESS table is confined to in-frame rearrangements and falls short of the full clone set. An unresolved V gene accounts for under half of the shortfall where checked; the remainder is of unknown origin. The sample data list 200,000 to 300,000 clones, and 89% of these were observed just once. The ten largest account for roughly 4% of the sample. The sample consisted of PBMCs or T cells enriched from blood (not recorded which). These receptor sequences come from a woman aged 25 to 45 with acute COVID-19.

The chain recombines TRBV24-1 with TRBJ2-5; D perhaps matches TRBD2 (5 bases). The germline V and J ends were trimmed by 5 bases and 5 bases, with 14 bases remaining between them. Germline loops: CDR1 KGHDR, CDR2 SFDVKD. The CDR3 covers 14 residues. The CDR3 nucleotides are TGTGCCACCAGTGCCCCTGGACTCGGGGAGACCCAGTACTTC. As protein: CATSAPGLGETQYF.

V usage is TRBV30 and J usage is TRBJ2-7; D gene uncertain. Germline CDR1 and CDR2: GTSNPN and SVGIG (reference sequence). The CDR3 is 12 residues long. Trimming pared 4 bases from V and 2 bases from J, leaving 9 bases between. The CDR3 is CAWTLDTYEQYF. The CDR3 DNA sequence: TGTGCCTGGACCCTCGACACCTACGAGCAGTACTTC.

The chain has TRBV3-1 (or the pseudogene TRBV3-2) and TRBJ2-2; D perhaps matches TRBD1 (6 bases). Germline V gene lookup returns CDR1 LGHDT and CDR2 YNNKEL (reference sequence). V was trimmed by 3 bases and J by 7 bases, leaving 15 bases between them. CDR3 size: 15 residues. CDR3 sequence (DNA): TGTGCCAGCAGCCATACAGGGTGGGCCGACGGGGAGCTGTTTTTT. As protein: CASSHTGWADGELFF.

The chain links TRBV11-3 to TRBJ1-1, with a tentative D call TRBD1 (5 bases). The CDR3 totals 12 residues. Looked up from germline, CDR1 is SGHNT and CDR2 is YENEEA. V lost 5 bases, J lost 3 bases, and 7 bases lay in between. CDR3 in DNA: TGTGCCAGCAGCAAAGGGGACACTGAAGCTTTCTTT. This encodes CASSKGDTEAFF.

The chain is built from TRBV19 and TRBJ1-2; D is possibly TRBD1 (5 bases). CDR1 LNHDA and CDR2 SQIVND come from the germline V gene (reference sequence). The CDR3 is 14 amino acids. Trimming took off 2 bases at V and 5 bases at J, with 12 bases between the two ends. CDR3 in amino acids: CASSIRTGVYGYTF. CDR3 sequence (DNA): TGTGCCAGTAGTATACGAACAGGCGTTTATGGCTACACCTTC.

The V call is TRBV28, the J call TRBJ2-2; TRBD2 matches at 8 bases. Trimming took 4 bases from V and 0 from J; bases not matched to a gene: 4. Germline CDR1 reads MDHEN; CDR2 reads SYDVKM. The CDR3 sequence is 16 residues long. In nucleotides, the CDR3 is TGTGCCAGCAGTTCCCCGGGACTAGCGAACACCGGGGAGCTGTTTTTT. This sequence encodes CASSSPGLANTGELFF.

The genes are TRBV7-2 and TRBJ1-1, with D uncertain. Germline assignment: CDR1 SGHTA and CDR2 FQGNSA. There are 13 residues in the CDR3. V was cut by 0 bases and J by 7 bases, with 9 bases left in between. CDR3 in amino acids: CASSLAGRREAFF. The CDR3 DNA reads TGTGCCAGCAGCTTAGCCGGGAGACGTGAAGCTTTCTTT. Combining the CDR3 with reference TRBV7-2 and TRBJ1-1 gives the whole variable domain GAGVSQSPSNKVTEKGKDVELRCDPISGHTALYWYRQSLGQGLEFLIYFQGNSAPDKSGLPSDRFSAERTGGSVSTLTIQRTQQEDSAVYLCASSLAGRREAFFGQGTRLTVV.

This clone was seen just once. The CDR3 reads CASSQVGSSGGLSYNEQFF. CDR3 DNA: TGCGCCAGCAGCCAAGTGGGGAGTAGCGGGGGGCTCTCCTACAATGAGCAGTTCTTC. The rearrangement joins TRBV4-3 to TRBJ2-1, with 10 positions matching TRBD2. Looked up from germline, CDR1 is LGHNA and CDR2 is YSLEER. The CDR3 is made up of 19 amino acids. V was pared by 1 base and J by 0 bases, with 9 bases of the junction left unmatched.

The CDR3 DNA is TGTGCCAGCAGCTTTACGGGACAGGGAGTCCCTCGCTATGGCTACACCTTC. It specifies CASSFTGQGVPRYGYTF. The chain combines TRBV7-9 with TRBJ1-2, with 9 bases matching TRBD1. This CDR3 spans 17 amino acids. Germline CDR1 SEHNR, CDR2 FQNEAQ (reference sequence). V was pared by 3 bases and J by 4 bases, with 12 bases of the junction left unmatched. The full variable domain, in which reference TRBV7-9 and TRBJ1-2 provide the parts outside the CDR3, is DTGVSQNPRHKITKRGQNVTFRCDPISEHNRLYWYRQTLGQGPEFLTYFQNEAQLEKSRLLSDRFSAERPKGSFSTLEIQRTEQGDSAMYLCASSFTGQGVPRYGYTFGSGTRLTVV.

The chain has TRBV27 and TRBJ2-5, with TRBD1 matching 11 bases. With V trimmed by 8 bases and J by 1 base, 9 bases remained unmatched. This CDR3 is 16 amino acids long. Germline CDR1 is MNHEY and CDR2 is SMNVEV (reference sequence). The CDR3: CASGRPGTGGQETQYF. The CDR3 bases are TGTGCCAGCGGAAGACCCGGGACAGGGGGCCAAGAGACCCAGTACTTC.